The sequence of this T cell receptor beta chain was determined in a study of regulatory T cells in long-lasting Graves disease. The study's findings and limits: TRBV28, TRBJ1-2 and TRBJ2-5 were favored in persistent disease.

Germline trimming cut 5 bases from V and 3 bases from J; bases unmatched to any gene: 6. The length of the CDR3 is 14 residues. In germline, CDR1 is KGHSH, CDR2 LQKENI. Time point meaning: persistent/refractory GD, antithyroid drugs over 5 years with positive TRAb. PBMCs were the source of the RNA used for TCR sequencing. American Thyroid Association guidelines defined how Graves' disease was diagnosed. Peripheral blood, Nine milliliters per patient, was collected in EDTA tubes. Arm-PCR with iRepertoire HTBI primers amplified the CDR3 regions for these TCR beta libraries. MiXCR was run by TCRdb on the multiplex PCR reads, yielding one entry per CDR3 protein. The sample consists of around 460,000 distinct CDR3 sequences, roughly 22% of them appearing once. For this clonotype: What it binds is not known.

The sequencing here drew on peripheral blood mononuclear cells (PBMCs), taken when the disease was refractory, from a patient treated with antithyroid drugs. The chain recombines TRBV18 with TRBJ1-1; 7 bases line up with TRBD1. The clonotype comes from a female donor with Graves disease. CDR3 nucleotides: TGTGCCAGCTCATCGACAGGGCCGGACACTGAAGCTTTCTTT. Translated, it gives CASSSTGPDTEAFF.